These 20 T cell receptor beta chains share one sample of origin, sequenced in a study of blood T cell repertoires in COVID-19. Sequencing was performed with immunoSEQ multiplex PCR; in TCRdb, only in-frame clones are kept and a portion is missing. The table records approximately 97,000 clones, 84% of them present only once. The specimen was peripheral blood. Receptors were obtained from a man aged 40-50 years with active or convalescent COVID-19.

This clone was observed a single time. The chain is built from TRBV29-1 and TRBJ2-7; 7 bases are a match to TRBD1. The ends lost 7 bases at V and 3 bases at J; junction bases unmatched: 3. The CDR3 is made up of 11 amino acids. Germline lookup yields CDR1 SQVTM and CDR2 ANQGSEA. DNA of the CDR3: TGCAGCGCCAGACAGGGCTACGAGCAGTACTTC. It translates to CSARQGYEQYF.

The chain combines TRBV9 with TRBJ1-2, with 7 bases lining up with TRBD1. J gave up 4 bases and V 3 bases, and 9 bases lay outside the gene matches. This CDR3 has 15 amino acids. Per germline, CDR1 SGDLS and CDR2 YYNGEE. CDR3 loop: CASSARDSELYGYTF. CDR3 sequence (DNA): TGTGCCAGCAGCGCCCGGGACAGTGAGCTCTATGGCTACACCTTC. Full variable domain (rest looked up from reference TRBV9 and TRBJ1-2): DSGVTQTPKHLITATGQRVTLRCSPRSGDLSVYWYQQSLDQGLQFLIQYYNGEERAKGNILERFSAQQFPDLHSELNLSSLELGDSALYFCASSARDSELYGYTFGSGTRLTVV.

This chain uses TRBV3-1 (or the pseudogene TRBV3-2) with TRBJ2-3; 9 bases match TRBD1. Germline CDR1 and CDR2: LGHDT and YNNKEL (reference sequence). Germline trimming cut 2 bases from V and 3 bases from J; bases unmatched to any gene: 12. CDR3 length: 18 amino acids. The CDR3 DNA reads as TGTGCCAGCAGCCAACATGACCCCAAACAGGGGGCGACAGATACGCAGTATTTT. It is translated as CASSQHDPKQGATDTQYF.

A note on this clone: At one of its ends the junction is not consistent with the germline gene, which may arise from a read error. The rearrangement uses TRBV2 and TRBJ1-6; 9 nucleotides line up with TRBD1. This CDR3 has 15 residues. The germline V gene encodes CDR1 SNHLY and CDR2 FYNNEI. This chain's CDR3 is CASREAGTGNSPLHF. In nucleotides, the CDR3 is TGTGCCAGCAGGGAAGCCGGGACAGGGAATTCACCCCTCCACTTT.

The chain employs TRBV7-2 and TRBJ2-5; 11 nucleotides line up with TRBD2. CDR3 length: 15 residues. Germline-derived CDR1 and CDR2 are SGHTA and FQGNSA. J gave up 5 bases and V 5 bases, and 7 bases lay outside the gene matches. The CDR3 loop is CASSPSSGGFETQYF. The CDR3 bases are TGTGCCAGCAGCCCATCTAGCGGGGGGTTTGAGACCCAGTACTTC.

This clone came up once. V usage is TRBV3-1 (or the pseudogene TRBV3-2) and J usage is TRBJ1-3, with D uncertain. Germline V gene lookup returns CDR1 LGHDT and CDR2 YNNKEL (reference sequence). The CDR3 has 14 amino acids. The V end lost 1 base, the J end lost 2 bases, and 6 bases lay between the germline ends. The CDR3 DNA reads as TGTGCCAGCAGCCAAGGGGGAGCTGGAAACACCATATATTTT. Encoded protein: CASSQGGAGNTIYF.

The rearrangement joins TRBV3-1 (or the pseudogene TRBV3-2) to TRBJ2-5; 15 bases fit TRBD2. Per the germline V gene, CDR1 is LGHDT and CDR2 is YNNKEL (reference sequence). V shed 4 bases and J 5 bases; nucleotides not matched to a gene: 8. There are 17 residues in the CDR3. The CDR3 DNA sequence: TGTGCCAGCAGCCTCCTCGGACTAGCGGGGGGGCGGGAGACCCAGTACTTC. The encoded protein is CASSLLGLAGGRETQYF.

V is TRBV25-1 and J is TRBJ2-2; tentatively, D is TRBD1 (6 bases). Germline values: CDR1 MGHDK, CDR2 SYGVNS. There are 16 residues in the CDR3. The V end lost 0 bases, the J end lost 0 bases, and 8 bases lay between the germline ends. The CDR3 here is CASSEYEGANTGELFF. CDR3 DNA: TGTGCCAGCAGTGAATATGAGGGGGCGAACACCGGGGAGCTGTTTTTT.

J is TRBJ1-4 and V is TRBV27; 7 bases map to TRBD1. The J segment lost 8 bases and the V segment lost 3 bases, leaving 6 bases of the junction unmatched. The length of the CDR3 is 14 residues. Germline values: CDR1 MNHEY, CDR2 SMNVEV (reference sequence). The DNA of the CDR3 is TGTGCCAGCAGTTTGCAGGGGGTAGGAGAAAAACTGTTTTTT. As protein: CASSLQGVGEKLFF.

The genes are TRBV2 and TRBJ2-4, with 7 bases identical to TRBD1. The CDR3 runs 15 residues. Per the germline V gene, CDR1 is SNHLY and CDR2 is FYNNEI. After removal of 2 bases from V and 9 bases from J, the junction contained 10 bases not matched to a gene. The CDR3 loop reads CASSENGQVVSIQYF. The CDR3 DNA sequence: TGTGCCAGCAGTGAAAATGGACAGGTGGTTAGCATTCAGTACTTC.

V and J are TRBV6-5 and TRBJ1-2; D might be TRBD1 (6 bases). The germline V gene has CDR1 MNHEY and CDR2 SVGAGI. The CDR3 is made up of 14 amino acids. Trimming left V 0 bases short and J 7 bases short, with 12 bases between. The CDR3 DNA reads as TGTGCCAGCAGTTACTCCCCCGCACAGGGTGGCTACACCTTC. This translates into CASSYSPAQGGYTF.

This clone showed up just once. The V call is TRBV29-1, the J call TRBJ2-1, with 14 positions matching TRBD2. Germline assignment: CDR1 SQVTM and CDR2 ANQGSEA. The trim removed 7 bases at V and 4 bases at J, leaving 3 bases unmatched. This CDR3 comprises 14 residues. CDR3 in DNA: TGCAGCGAAAGACTAGCGGGGGGGTACAATGAGCAGTTCTTC. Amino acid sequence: CSERLAGGYNEQFF.

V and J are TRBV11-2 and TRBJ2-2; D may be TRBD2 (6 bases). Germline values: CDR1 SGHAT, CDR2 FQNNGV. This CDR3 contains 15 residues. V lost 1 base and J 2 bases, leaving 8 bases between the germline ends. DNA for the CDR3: TGTGCCAGCAGCTTAGTCGCGGGAAACACCGGGGAGCTGTTTTTT. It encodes CASSLVAGNTGELFF.

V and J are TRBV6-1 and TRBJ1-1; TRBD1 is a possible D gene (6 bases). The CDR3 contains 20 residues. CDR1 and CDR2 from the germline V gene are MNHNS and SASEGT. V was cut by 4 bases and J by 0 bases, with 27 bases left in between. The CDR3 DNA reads TGTGCCAGCAGTGTACAGGGTTTAAGAACCTTGGCATTCATGAACACTGAAGCTTTCTTT. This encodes CASSVQGLRTLAFMNTEAFF.

CDR3 DNA sequence: TGTGCCAGCAGAGGGGGGGCCGGGGATCCCCACGAGCAGTACTTC. Translated, it gives CASRGGAGDPHEQYF. This rearrangement joins TRBV5-6 to TRBJ2-7; D possibly corresponds to TRBD2 (7 bases). V gave up 5 bases and J gave up 5 bases, with 20 bases separating them. This CDR3 comprises 15 residues. Germline CDR1 and CDR2: SGHDT and YYEEEE. Full variable domain (outside the CDR3, taken from reference TRBV5-6 and TRBJ2-7): DAGVTQSPTHLIKTRGQQVTLRCSPKSGHDTVSWYQQALGQGPQFIFQYYEEEERQRGNFPDRFSGHQFPNYSSELNVNALLLGDSALYLCASRGGAGDPHEQYFGPGTRLTVT.

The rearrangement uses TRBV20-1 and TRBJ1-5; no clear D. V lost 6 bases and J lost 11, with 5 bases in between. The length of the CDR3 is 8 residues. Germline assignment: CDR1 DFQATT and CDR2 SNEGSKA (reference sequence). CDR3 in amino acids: CSAPSQHF. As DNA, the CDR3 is TGCAGTGCCCCGTCCCAGCATTTT.

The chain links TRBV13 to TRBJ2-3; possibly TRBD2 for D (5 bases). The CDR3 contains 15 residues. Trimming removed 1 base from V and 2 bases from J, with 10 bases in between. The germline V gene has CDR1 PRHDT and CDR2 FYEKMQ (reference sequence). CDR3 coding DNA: TGTGCCAGCAGCTTAGAGAAGCGGATCACAGATACGCAGTATTTT. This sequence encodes CASSLEKRITDTQYF.

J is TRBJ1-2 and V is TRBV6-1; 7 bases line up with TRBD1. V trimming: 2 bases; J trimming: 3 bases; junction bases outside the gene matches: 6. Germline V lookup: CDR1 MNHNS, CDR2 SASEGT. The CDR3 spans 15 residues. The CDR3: CASSEPIRGYYGYTF. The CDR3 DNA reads TGTGCCAGCAGTGAACCGATCAGGGGGTACTATGGCTACACCTTC.

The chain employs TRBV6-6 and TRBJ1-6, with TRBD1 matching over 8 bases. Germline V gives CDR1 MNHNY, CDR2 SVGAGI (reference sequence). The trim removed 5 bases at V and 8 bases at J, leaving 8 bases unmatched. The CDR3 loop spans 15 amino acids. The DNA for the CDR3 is TGTGCCAGCAGTCTGAGGACAGGGTTAGATTCACCCCTCCACTTT. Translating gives CASSLRTGLDSPLHF.

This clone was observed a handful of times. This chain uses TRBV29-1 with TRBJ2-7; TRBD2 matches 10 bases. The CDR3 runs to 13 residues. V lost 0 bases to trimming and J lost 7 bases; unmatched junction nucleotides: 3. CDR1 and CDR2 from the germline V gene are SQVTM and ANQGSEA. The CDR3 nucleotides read TGCAGCGTTGAAGAGAAGCGGGGGGGAGAGCAGTACTTC. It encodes CSVEEKRGGEQYF.